The clone carrying this TCR beta chain was counted between two and nine times. Its specificity is not known. The data are from a study of vaccination and CD4 T cells after COVID-19. CDR3 length equals 16 residues. The ends were cut back, 8 bases at V and 4 bases at J, with 23 bases in the middle. CDR1 is MNHNS, CDR2 SASEGT, per germline. The treatment here: approximately 9-day PBMC culture with coronavirus spike peptide pools or control peptides (ViraFEST assay). Researchers used the Oncomine TCR Beta short-read assay to sequence DNA from cultured CD4+ T cells. Via MiXCR, TCRdb re-called the PCR reads, giving one row per CDR3 protein. The sample lists 20,000 to 25,000 distinct CDR3 sequences; roughly three fifths were seen once.

Material: CD4+ T cells from blood, cultured in vitro, obtained after SARS-CoV-2 vaccination. The receptor comes from a human donor who received a COVID-19 vaccine. V and J are TRBV6-1 and TRBJ2-5; D unresolved. The CDR3 sequence is CASSNRSIGHPETQYF. DNA for the CDR3: TGTGCCAGCTCCAATCGATCTATTGGGCATCCAGAGACCCAGTACTTC.